The source of this T cell receptor (beta chain) is a study of PD-L1 blockade in urothelial cancer. Overall study context: Males with bladder-origin urothelial cancer made up about 85% of the 29 patients. The number of prior chemotherapy regimens per patient was 0 to 3.

This clone was detected only once. Described time point: pretreatment peripheral blood. Patients in the study were battling locally advanced or metastatic urothelial carcinoma. Sequencing used immunoSEQ multiplex PCR; TCRdb keeps in-frame clones, though not all of them. The table shows tens of thousands of clones, with roughly 88% occurring only once. The V gene's germline CDR1 is MNHEY and CDR2 SMNVEV (reference sequence). The V gene end was trimmed by 6 bases and the J gene end by 4 bases; junction bases not matched to a gene: 8. This CDR3 is 15 amino acids long. The specimen was PBMCs, collected around atezolizumab (anti-PD-L1) treatment. V is TRBV27 and J is TRBJ2-3, with 9 positions matching TRBD2. This TCR was sampled from an older man with urothelial cancer. DNA of the CDR3: TGTGCCAGCAGCCCGTTAGCGGGAGTCCCAGATACGCAGTATTTT. This gives the protein CASSPLAGVPDTQYF.